The 18 T cell receptor beta chains below were found in one sample sequenced in a study of blood T cell repertoires in COVID-19. Data came from immunoSEQ multiplex PCR; TCRdb stores just in-frame clones and leaves some out. The sample shows some 200,000 clones, approximately 80% of them seen only once. The specimen sequenced was peripheral blood. Receptors originate from a woman aged 80 or over with COVID-19, enrolled during active disease.

On this clone: This sample includes further DNA sequences coding for the same CDR3. J is TRBJ2-7 and V is TRBV19; 7 nucleotides agree with TRBD2. This CDR3 contains 14 residues. V lost 3 bases, J lost 2 bases, and 4 bases stayed unmatched. The V gene's germline CDR1 is LNHDA and CDR2 SQIVND (reference sequence). This CDR3 is CASSIGGGTYEQYF. CDR3 bases: TGTGCCAGTAGTATTGGGGGGGGGACCTACGAGCAGTACTTC.

This rearrangement joins TRBV2 to TRBJ1-2, with TRBD1 matching over 8 bases. After removal of 5 bases from V and 3 bases from J, the junction contained 8 bases not matched to a gene. CDR1 and CDR2 from the germline V gene are SNHLY and FYNNEI. There are 15 residues in the CDR3. CDR3 residues: CASSRGRGRDYGYTF. The CDR3 nucleotides are TGTGCCAGCAGTCGGGGCAGGGGGCGAGACTATGGCTACACCTTC.

V usage is TRBV4-2 and J usage is TRBJ1-1; TRBD1 might be the D (5 bases). Trimming removed 8 bases at V and 1 base at J, with 14 bases between. Germline V lookup: CDR1 LGHNA, CDR2 YNFKEQ. The CDR3 has 14 amino acids. CDR3 protein: CASGGGGKNTEAFF. As DNA, the CDR3 is TGTGCCAGCGGGGGGGGAGGGAAGAACACTGAAGCTTTCTTT.

This clone was observed once. The rearrangement links TRBV11-2 to TRBJ1-4; D might be TRBD1 (6 bases). Per the germline V gene, CDR1 is SGHAT and CDR2 is FQNNGV. V was cut by 5 bases and J by 3 bases, with 16 bases left in between. The CDR3 contains 16 residues. The CDR3 nucleotides are TGTGCCAGCAGCCACCGGCGGGGGGCTGCTAATGAAAAACTGTTTTTT. Translated: CASSHRRGAANEKLFF. The whole variable domain, filled in from reference TRBV11-2 and TRBJ1-4, reads EAGVAQSPRYKIIEKRQSVAFWCNPISGHATLYWYQQILGQGPKLLIQFQNNGVVDDSQLPKDRFSAERLKGVDSTLKIQPAKLEDSAVYLCASSHRRGAANEKLFFGSGTQLSVL.

V is TRBV18 and J is TRBJ2-7; the D gene is possibly TRBD1 (5 bases). The germline V and J ends were trimmed by 2 bases and 5 bases, with 7 bases remaining between them. Germline CDR1 is KGHSH and CDR2 is LQKENI. The CDR3 loop spans 12 amino acids. For the CDR3, the DNA is TGTGCCAGCTCACCAGGCAGGGACGAGCAGTACTTC. Amino acid sequence: CASSPGRDEQYF.

The rearrangement links TRBV19 to TRBJ1-2, with a tentative D call TRBD1 (6 bases). The germline V gene has CDR1 LNHDA and CDR2 SQIVND (reference sequence). This CDR3 has 16 amino acids. V dropped 6 bases and J dropped 3 bases, with 20 bases sitting between them. The CDR3 DNA reads as TGTGCCAGTAGCTCGAGGACAGAAGCACCGTACTATGGCTACACCTTC. Residues: CASSSRTEAPYYGYTF.

This clone appeared once. This sequence joins TRBV28 and TRBJ2-2, with D maybe TRBD2 (5 bases). Germline lookup yields CDR1 MDHEN and CDR2 SYDVKM. The CDR3 covers 14 residues. The ends were cut back, 3 bases at V and 4 bases at J, with 9 bases in the middle. The CDR3 reads CASSFPGITGELFF. The CDR3 nucleotides read TGTGCCAGCAGTTTCCCGGGGATCACCGGGGAGCTGTTTTTT.

V usage is TRBV4-1 and J usage is TRBJ2-7; 9 positions agree with TRBD1. The V gene end was trimmed by 5 bases and the J gene end by 4 bases; junction bases not matched to a gene: 9. The germline V gene encodes CDR1 MGHRA and CDR2 YSYEKL. The CDR3 consists of 15 residues. The CDR3 loop is CASSFLGQGRYEQYF. DNA of the CDR3: TGCGCCAGCAGCTTCCTTGGACAGGGGAGGTACGAGCAGTACTTC.

The CDR3 sequence: CASSLGRGPQFF. For the CDR3, the DNA is TGTGCCAGCAGCTTGGGAAGGGGGCCTCAGTTCTTC. The rearrangement joins TRBV5-6 to TRBJ2-1, with TRBD1 matching 7 bases. Germline trimming cut 0 bases from V and 13 bases from J; bases unmatched to any gene: 4. The CDR3 runs 12 residues. Germline loops: CDR1 SGHDT, CDR2 YYEEEE.

CDR3 bases: TGTGCCAGCAGCGTAGCGGTGATGGGAGGGGGGACAGATACGCAGTATTTT. Translation: CASSVAVMGGGTDTQYF. The chain uses TRBV9 and TRBJ2-3, with D possibly matching TRBD2 (7 bases). CDR1 SGDLS and CDR2 YYNGEE come from the germline V gene. V lost 0 bases and J 3 bases, leaving 17 bases between the germline ends. The CDR3 totals 17 residues.

The gene calls are TRBV6-1 and TRBJ2-5, with a tentative D call TRBD2 (5 bases). Trimming took 3 bases from V and 5 from J, leaving 10 bases between them. The CDR3 is made up of 13 amino acids. The germline V gene has CDR1 MNHNS and CDR2 SASEGT. CDR3: CASSDGIVETQYF. CDR3 coding DNA: TGTGCCAGCAGTGACGGGATTGTGGAGACCCAGTACTTC.

The chain couples TRBV3-1 (or the pseudogene TRBV3-2) to TRBJ1-5; 8 positions match TRBD1. J lost 2 bases, V lost 1 base, and 10 bases had no gene match. The CDR3 is 18 amino acids. Germline V lookup: CDR1 LGHDT, CDR2 YNNKEL (reference sequence). The CDR3 DNA follows: TGTGCCAGCAGCCAAGTTCCGACGACAGGGGACGGCAATCAGCCCCAGCATTTT. Its protein product is CASSQVPTTGDGNQPQHF.

The chain is built from TRBV2 and TRBJ2-1; 7 bases match TRBD2. This CDR3 is built from 12 residues. Germline trimming cut 7 bases from V and 15 bases from J; bases unmatched to any gene: 12. Germline lookup yields CDR1 SNHLY and CDR2 FYNNEI. CDR3 bases: TGTGCCAGCACCGAAGGGTCTCCGGGGGGGTTCTTC. Encoded protein: CASTEGSPGGFF. Looking up the rest from reference TRBV2 and TRBJ2-1 gives the full variable domain: EPEVTQTPSHQVTQMGQEVILRCVPISNHLYFYWYRQILGQKVEFLVSFYNNEISEKSEIFDDQFSVERPDGSNFTLKIRSTKLEDSAMYFCASTEGSPGGFFGPGTRLTVL.

The rearrangement links TRBV19 to TRBJ2-2, with D maybe TRBD2 (5 bases). The germline V gene encodes CDR1 LNHDA and CDR2 SQIVND (reference sequence). The CDR3 has 13 residues. Deletions cut 3 bases from V and 6 bases from J, with 8 bases between. CDR3 sequence reads: CASSMRAPGELFF. In DNA, the CDR3 is TGTGCCAGTAGTATGAGGGCGCCCGGGGAGCTGTTTTTT. Complete variable domain (other parts from reference TRBV19 and TRBJ2-2): DGGITQSPKYLFRKEGQNVTLSCEQNLNHDAMYWYRQDPGQGLRLIYYSQIVNDFQKGDIAEGYSVSREKKESFPLTVTSAQKNPTAFYLCASSMRAPGELFFGEGSRLTVL.

The gene calls are TRBV5-1 and TRBJ1-3; a possible D gene is TRBD1 (6 bases). Germline CDR1 SGHRS, CDR2 YFSETQ. The CDR3 is made up of 17 amino acids. V was pared by 5 bases and J by 0 bases, with 18 bases between. The CDR3 sequence is CASSRLQGTNSGNTIYF. Here the CDR3 DNA reads TGCGCCAGCAGTCGGCTTCAGGGGACTAACTCTGGAAACACCATATATTTT.

The chain has TRBV6-5 and TRBJ1-2; no clear D gene. CDR1 is MNHEY and CDR2 is SVGAGI in the germline V gene. The germline V and J ends were trimmed by 7 bases and 1 base, with 10 bases remaining between them. The length of the CDR3 is 13 residues. CDR3 amino acids: CASTGGVNYGYTF. For the CDR3, the DNA is TGTGCCAGCACCGGAGGAGTTAACTATGGCTACACCTTC.

This clone was detected only once. The chain recombines TRBV6-5 with TRBJ2-3; 8 bases fit TRBD2. Germline CDR1 reads MNHEY; CDR2 reads SVGAGI. This CDR3 comprises 15 residues. J was trimmed by 1 base and V by 8 bases; bases with no gene match: 8. The CDR3 sequence is CASVRTSFGTDTQYF. The CDR3 coding sequence is TGTGCCAGCGTCAGGACTAGCTTTGGCACAGATACGCAGTATTTT.

This sequence joins TRBV5-1 and TRBJ2-3; TRBD2 might be the D (5 bases). This CDR3 spans 16 amino acids. V was clipped by 4 bases and J by 0 bases, with 15 bases between them. Germline-derived CDR1 and CDR2 are SGHRS and YFSETQ. In nucleotides, the CDR3 is TGCGCCAGCAGCCTGGACCCGGGGTCTAGCACAGATACGCAGTATTTT. Its translation is CASSLDPGSSTDTQYF.